The T cell receptor (beta chain) described here comes from a study of regulatory T cells in long-lasting Graves disease. Across the whole study: The study enrolled newly diagnosed Graves' patients on antithyroid drugs under 3 months.

There are 14 residues in the CDR3. CDR1 and CDR2 (germline): MGHRA, YSYEKL. The junction had 2 bases not matched to a gene; V was cut back by 5 bases and J by 4 bases. Through Arm-PCR of CDR3 regions and iRepertoire HTBI primers, TCR beta libraries were built. TCRdb reanalysed the multiplex PCR reads using MiXCR and keeps one entry per CDR3 protein. Of 400,000 to 500,000 distinct CDR3 sequences in the sample, 13% to 15% were seen once. The time point was: newly diagnosed GD, antithyroid drugs for less than 3 months. Extracted PBMC RNA gave rise to the TCR library. This sample was also put to use in a study of T cells in Graves' hyperthyroidism and ophthalmopathy. From that paper: The patients, who ranged from 18 to 65 in age, presented with newly diagnosed hyperthyroidism lasting under 2 months. On the basis of clinical symptoms, serum thyroxine and TRAb, thyroid ultrasound and orbital computed tomography, diagnoses were made.

The clonotype comes from a woman aged 50 to 60 with Graves disease. The input for sequencing was peripheral blood mononuclear cells (PBMCs), taken at new diagnosis, from a patient treated with antithyroid drugs. The chain joins TRBV4-1 to TRBJ1-2, with TRBD1 matching 12 bases. The CDR3 DNA is TGCGCCAGCAGCGCGGGACAGGGGGCCTATGGCTACACCTTC. It yields the protein CASSAGQGAYGYTF.